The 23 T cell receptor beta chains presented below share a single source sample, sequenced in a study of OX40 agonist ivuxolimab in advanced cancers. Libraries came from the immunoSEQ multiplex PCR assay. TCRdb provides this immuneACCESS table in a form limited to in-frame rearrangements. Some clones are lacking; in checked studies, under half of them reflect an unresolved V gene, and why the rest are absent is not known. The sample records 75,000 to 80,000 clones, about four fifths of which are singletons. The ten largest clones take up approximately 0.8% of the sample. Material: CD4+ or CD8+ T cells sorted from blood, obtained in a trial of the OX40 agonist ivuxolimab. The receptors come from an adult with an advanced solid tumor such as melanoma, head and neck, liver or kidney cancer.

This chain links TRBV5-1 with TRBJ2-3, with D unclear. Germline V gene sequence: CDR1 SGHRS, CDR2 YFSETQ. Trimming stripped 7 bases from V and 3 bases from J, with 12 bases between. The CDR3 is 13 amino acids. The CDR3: CASASTQTDTQYF. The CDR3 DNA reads TGCGCCAGCGCATCTACGCAAACAGATACGCAGTATTTT.

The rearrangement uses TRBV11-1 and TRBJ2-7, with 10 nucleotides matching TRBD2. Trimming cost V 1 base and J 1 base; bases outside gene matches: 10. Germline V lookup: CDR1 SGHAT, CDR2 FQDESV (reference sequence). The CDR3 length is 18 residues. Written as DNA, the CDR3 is TGTGCCAGCAGCTTAGTATCCAGCGGGAGGGCCCGATCCTACGAGCAGTACTTC. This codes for CASSLVSSGRARSYEQYF.

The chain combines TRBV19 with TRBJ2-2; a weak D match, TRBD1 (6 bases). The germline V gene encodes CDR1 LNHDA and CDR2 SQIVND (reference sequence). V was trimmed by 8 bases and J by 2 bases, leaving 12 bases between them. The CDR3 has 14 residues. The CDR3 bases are TGTGCCAGTTCCCCACAGGGAAACACCGGGGAGCTGTTTTTT. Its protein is CASSPQGNTGELFF.

The DNA for the CDR3 is TGTGCCGGCTCCGCTCGGACAGGGGGTGACAAAGGGTACTTC. It specifies CAGSARTGGDKGYF. V gene TRBV6-5 combines with J gene TRBJ2-7, with 10 positions matching TRBD1. The V segment lost 11 bases and the J segment 12 bases; nucleotides outside the gene matches: 19. The CDR3 extends over 14 amino acids. The germline V gene has CDR1 MNHEY and CDR2 SVGAGI.

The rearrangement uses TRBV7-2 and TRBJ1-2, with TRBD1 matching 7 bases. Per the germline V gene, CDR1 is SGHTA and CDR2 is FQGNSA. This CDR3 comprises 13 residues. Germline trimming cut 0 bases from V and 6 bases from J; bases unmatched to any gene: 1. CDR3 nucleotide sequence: TGTGCCAGCAGCTTAGCAGGGGGCGATGGCTACACCTTC. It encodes CASSLAGGDGYTF.

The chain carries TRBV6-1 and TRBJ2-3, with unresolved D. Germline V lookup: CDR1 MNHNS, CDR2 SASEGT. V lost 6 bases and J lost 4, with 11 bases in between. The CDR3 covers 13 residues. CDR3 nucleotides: TGTGCCAGCAGCCCCCCTAGGGCAGATACGCAGTATTTT. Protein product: CASSPPRADTQYF.

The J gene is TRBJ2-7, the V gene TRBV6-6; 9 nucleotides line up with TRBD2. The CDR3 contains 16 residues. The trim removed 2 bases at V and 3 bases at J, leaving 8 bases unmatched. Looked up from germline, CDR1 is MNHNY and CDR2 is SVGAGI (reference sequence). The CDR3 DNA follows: TGTGCCAGCAGTTACGGCCAGGGACTAGCCAACTACGAGCAGTACTTC. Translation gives CASSYGQGLANYEQYF.

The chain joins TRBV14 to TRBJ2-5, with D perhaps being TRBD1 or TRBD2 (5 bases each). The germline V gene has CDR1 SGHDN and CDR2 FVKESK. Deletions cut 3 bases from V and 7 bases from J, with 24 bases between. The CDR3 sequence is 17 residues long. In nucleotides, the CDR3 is TGTGCCAGCAGCCAGAACCTTCGGGGACGTGCCGCATGGACCCAGTACTTC. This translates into CASSQNLRGRAAWTQYF.

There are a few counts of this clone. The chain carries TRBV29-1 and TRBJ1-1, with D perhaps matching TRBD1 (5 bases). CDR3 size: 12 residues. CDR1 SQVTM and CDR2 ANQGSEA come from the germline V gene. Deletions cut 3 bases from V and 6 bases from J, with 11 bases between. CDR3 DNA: TGCAGCGTTGACGGGTGGGGCGCTGAAGCTTTCTTT. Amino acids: CSVDGWGAEAFF.

CDR3 protein: CSVGQGGEQYF. In DNA form, the CDR3 reads TGCAGCGTCGGACAGGGAGGCGAGCAGTACTTC. The chain employs TRBV29-1 and TRBJ2-7; 8 bases agree with TRBD1. Germline loops: CDR1 SQVTM, CDR2 ANQGSEA. CDR3 length: 11 amino acids. The trim removed 6 bases at V and 6 bases at J, leaving 4 bases unmatched.

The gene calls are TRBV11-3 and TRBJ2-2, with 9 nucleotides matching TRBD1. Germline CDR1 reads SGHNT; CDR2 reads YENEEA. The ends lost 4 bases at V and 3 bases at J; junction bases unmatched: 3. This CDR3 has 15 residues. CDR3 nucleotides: TGTGCCAGCAGCTCCCGGGACAGGGACACCGGGGAGCTGTTTTTT. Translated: CASSSRDRDTGELFF.

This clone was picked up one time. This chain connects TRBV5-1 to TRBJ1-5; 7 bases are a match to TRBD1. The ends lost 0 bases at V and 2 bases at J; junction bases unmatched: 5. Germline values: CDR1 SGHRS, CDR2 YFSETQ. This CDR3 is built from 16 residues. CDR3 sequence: CASSLDPGQGNQPQHF. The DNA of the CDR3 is TGCGCCAGCAGCTTGGATCCCGGACAGGGCAATCAGCCCCAGCATTTT.

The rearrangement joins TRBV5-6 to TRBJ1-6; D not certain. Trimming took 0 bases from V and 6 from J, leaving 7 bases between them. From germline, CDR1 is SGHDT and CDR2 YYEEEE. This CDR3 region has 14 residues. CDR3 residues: CASSLVGPNSPLHF. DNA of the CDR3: TGTGCCAGCAGCTTGGTGGGCCCTAATTCACCCCTCCACTTT. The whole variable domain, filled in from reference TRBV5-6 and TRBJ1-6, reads DAGVTQSPTHLIKTRGQQVTLRCSPKSGHDTVSWYQQALGQGPQFIFQYYEEEERQRGNFPDRFSGHQFPNYSSELNVNALLLGDSALYLCASSLVGPNSPLHFGNGTRLTVT.

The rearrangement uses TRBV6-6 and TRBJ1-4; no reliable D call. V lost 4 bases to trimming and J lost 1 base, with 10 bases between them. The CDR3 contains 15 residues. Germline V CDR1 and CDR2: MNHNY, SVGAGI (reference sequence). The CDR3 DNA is TGTGCCAGCAGTTCTTCAGTCGGAACTAATGAAAAACTGTTTTTT. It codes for CASSSSVGTNEKLFF.

The CDR3 here is CAGARGGLRSQETQYF. The CDR3, as DNA: TGTGCCGGCGCGAGGGGGGGTCTCAGATCCCAAGAGACCCAGTACTTC. This sequence joins TRBV28 and TRBJ2-5; perhaps TRBD2 as D (7 bases). Germline CDR1 and CDR2: MDHEN and SYDVKM. Trimming took off 11 bases at V and 1 base at J, with 23 bases between the two ends. CDR3 length: 16 residues.

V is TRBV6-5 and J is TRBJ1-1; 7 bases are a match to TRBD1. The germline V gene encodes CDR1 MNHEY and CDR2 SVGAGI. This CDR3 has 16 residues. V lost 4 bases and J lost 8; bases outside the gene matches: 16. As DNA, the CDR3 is TGTGCCAGCAGTTCAGATGGGACAGCCCTGTTCCGGGAAGCTTTCTTT. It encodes CASSSDGTALFREAFF.

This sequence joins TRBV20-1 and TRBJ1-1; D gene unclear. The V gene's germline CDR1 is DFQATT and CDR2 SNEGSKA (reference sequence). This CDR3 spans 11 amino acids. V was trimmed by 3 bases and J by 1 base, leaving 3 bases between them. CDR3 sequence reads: CSASWNTEAFF. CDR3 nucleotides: TGCAGTGCTAGTTGGAACACTGAAGCTTTCTTT.

The CDR3 sequence: CASSLPRSTGANVLTF. Here the CDR3 DNA reads TGCGCCAGCAGCTTGCCCCGGAGTACCGGGGCCAACGTCCTGACTTTC. The chain couples TRBV5-1 to TRBJ2-6; D unclear. Germline V gene lookup returns CDR1 SGHRS and CDR2 YFSETQ. The CDR3 has 16 amino acids. V dropped 1 base and J dropped 4 bases, with 12 bases sitting between them.

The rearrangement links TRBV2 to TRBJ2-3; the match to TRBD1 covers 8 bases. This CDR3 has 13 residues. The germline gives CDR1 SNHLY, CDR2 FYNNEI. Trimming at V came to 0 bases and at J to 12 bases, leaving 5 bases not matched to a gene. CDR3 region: CASSEARTGPQYF. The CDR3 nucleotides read TGTGCCAGCAGTGAAGCGAGGACAGGGCCCCAGTATTTT.

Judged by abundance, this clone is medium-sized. The DNA of the CDR3 is TGTGCCAGCGGGGAGGGAGCGGACTATAATTCACCCCTCCACTTT. Protein: CASGEGADYNSPLHF. This chain uses TRBV7-9 with TRBJ1-6; D not resolved. V was cut by 8 bases and J by 3 bases, with 14 bases left in between. This CDR3 is 15 amino acids long. Germline V gene sequence: CDR1 SEHNR, CDR2 FQNEAQ (reference sequence). The complete variable domain, with remaining parts taken from reference TRBV7-9 and TRBJ1-6, reads DTGVSQNPRHKITKRGQNVTFRCDPISEHNRLYWYRQTLGQGPEFLTYFQNEAQLEKSRLLSDRFSAERPKGSFSTLEIQRTEQGDSAMYLCASGEGADYNSPLHFGNGTRLTVT.

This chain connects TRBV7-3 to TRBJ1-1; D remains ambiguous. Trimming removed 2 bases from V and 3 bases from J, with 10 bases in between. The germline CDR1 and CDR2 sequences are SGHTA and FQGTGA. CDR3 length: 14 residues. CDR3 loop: CASSLRGSDTEAFF. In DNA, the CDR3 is TGTGCCAGCAGCTTACGCGGGAGTGACACTGAAGCTTTCTTT.

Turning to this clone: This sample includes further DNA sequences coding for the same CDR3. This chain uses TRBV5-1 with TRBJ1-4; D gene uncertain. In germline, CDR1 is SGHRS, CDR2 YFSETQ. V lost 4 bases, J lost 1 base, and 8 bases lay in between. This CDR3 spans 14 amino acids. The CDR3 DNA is TGCGCCAGCAGCACCGGAAGAACTAATGAAAAACTGTTTTTT. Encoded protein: CASSTGRTNEKLFF.

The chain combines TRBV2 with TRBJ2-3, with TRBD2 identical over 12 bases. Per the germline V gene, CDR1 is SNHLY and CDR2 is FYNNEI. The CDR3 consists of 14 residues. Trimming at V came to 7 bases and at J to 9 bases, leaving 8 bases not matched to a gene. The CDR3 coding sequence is TGTGCCAGCAATTTTGCTAGCGGGGGGGACACGCAGTATTTT. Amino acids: CASNFASGGDTQYF.